One T cell receptor (beta chain) is described in this entry. Its antigen is as yet unknown. This CDR3 contains 14 residues. V was shortened by 7 bases and J by 1 base, with 13 bases between the two germline ends. CDR1 is SGHVS and CDR2 is FQNEAQ in the germline V gene. The sample is drawn from a study of T cell responses to AZD1222 COVID-19 vaccine. The assay was immunoSEQ multiplex PCR, and TCRdb's table has in-frame clones only and misses some. This sample carries 80,000 to 95,000 clones, just under 90% of them seen once, and the ten largest clones take approximately 2.8%. Study observations and caveats: Reportedly, close to half of spike-specific TCRs are directed against unmutated variant regions. Clonal diversity was possibly underestimated, and white British individuals and females predominated among donors. Repertoires were obtained solely post-peak T cell response.

The chain is built from TRBV7-8 and TRBJ2-5; D is undetermined. This clonotype was obtained from an adult in good health. This sample comprised peripheral blood, obtained on day 0 of MenACWY control vaccination. CDR3 DNA: TGTGCCAGCACAAACCTGCTGGCCCAAGAGACCCAGTACTTC. Its protein is CASTNLLAQETQYF. The variable domain in full, with the rest retrieved from reference TRBV7-8 and TRBJ2-5, is GAGVSQSPRYKVAKRGQDVALRCDPISGHVSLFWYQQALGQGPEFLTYFQNEAQLDKSGLPSDRFFAERPEGSVSTLKIQRTQQEDSAVYLCASTNLLAQETQYFGPGTRLLVL.